This TCR beta chain was found in a study of blood T cells in healthy people across ages. Study-wide results and caveats: The study lacked donor CMV status, which possibly confounded expanded clonotype changes. Greater diversity and more naive CD4+ cells were seen in long-lived donors than in aged donors.

Roughly 10 milliliters of peripheral blood were drawn from each donor. At least 7 million PBMCs were isolated per sample. As regards this clonotype: The target antigen is unknown.

Trimming removed 3 bases from V and 3 bases from J; junction bases left unmatched: 2. The CDR3 totals 14 residues. Germline V gene sequence: CDR1 MNHNS, CDR2 SASEGT. It was with a sample-barcoded 5' primer and a J-beta primer mix that a second PCR of roughly 7 to 12 cycles was run. TCRdb re-called the 5' RACE reads with MiXCR, one entry per CDR3 protein. The sample yields around 940,000 distinct CDR3 sequences, 51% seen once. This receptor was identified in a woman aged 60 to 75 in good health. The genes are TRBV6-1 and TRBJ2-1; TRBD2 matches at 7 bases. The sequencing sample was made of blood. The CDR3 sequence: CASSDAGVYNEQFF. CDR3 coding DNA: TGTGCCAGCAGTGATGCGGGAGTCTACAATGAGCAGTTCTTC.